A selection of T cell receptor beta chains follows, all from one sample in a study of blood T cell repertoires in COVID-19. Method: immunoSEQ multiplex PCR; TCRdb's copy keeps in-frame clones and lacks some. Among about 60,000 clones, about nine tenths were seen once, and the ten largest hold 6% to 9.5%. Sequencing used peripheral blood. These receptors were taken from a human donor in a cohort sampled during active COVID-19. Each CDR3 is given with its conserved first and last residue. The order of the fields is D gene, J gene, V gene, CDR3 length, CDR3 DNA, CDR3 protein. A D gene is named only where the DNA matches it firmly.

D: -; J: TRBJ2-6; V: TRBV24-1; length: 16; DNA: TGTGCCACCAGTGATTCTGGCCGGGAAGGGGCCAACGTCCTGACTTTC; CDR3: CATSDSGREGANVLTF
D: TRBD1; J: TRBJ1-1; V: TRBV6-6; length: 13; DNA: TGTGCCAGCAGTTATGGGGACAGAGTAGAAGCTTTCTTT; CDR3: CASSYGDRVEAFF
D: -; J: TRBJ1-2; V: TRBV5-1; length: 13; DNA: TGCGCCAGCAGCTTGGGACAGCCCTATGGCTACACCTTC; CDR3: CASSLGQPYGYTF
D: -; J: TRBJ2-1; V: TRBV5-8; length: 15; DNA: TGTGCCAGCAGCCTAGATCGGGGGGCTCACAATGAGCAGTTCTTC; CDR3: CASSLDRGAHNEQFF
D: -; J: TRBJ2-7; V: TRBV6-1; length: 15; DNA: TGTGCCAGCAGTGAAGCGAGAGCCGGGGAGGACGAGCAGTACTTC; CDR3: CASSEARAGEDEQYF
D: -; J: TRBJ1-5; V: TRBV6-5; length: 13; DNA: TGTGCCAGCAGGGCGGATAGCAATCAGCCCCAGCATTTT; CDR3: CASRADSNQPQHF
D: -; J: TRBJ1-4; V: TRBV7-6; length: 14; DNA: TGTGCCAGCAGCCCCCGGGACATGGGCGAAAAACTGTTTTTT; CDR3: CASSPRDMGEKLFF
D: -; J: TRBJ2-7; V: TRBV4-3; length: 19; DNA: TGCGCCAGCAGCCAGGAAGTGGCAGTAGAGTGGAACAGTCCCTACGAGCAGTACTTC; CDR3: CASSQEVAVEWNSPYEQYF
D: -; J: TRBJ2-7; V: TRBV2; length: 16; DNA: TGTGCCAGCATGGGGGGAGGACTACCGACATCCTACGAGCAGTACTTC; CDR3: CASMGGGLPTSYEQYF
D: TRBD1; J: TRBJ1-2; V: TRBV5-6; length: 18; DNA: TGTGCCAGCAGCTTGAAGAGTCAGGGGGCCCTGCCGTCCTATGGCTACACCTTC; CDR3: CASSLKSQGALPSYGYTF
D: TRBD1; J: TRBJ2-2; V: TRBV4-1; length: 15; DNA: TGCGCCAGCAGCCAAAAAGACAGGGCTAGCGGGGAGCTGTTTTTT; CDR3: CASSQKDRASGELFF
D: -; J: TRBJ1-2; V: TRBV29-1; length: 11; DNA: TGCAGCGTTGAAGGTCAGGCTGGCTACACCTTC; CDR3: CSVEGQAGYTF
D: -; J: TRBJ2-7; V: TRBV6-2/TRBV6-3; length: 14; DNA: TGTGCCAGCAGTTACCAATCAGAAACCTACGAGCAGTACTTC; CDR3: CASSYQSETYEQYF
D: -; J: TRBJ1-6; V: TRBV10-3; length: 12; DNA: TGTGCCATCAAAGAACTTAATTCACCCCTCCACTTT; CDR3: CAIKELNSPLHF
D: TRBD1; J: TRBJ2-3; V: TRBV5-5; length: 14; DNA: TGTGCCAGCAGGCCGGGACAGGGTGCAGATACGCAGTATTTT; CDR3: CASRPGQGADTQYF
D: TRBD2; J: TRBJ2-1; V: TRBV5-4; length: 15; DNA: TGTGCCAGCAGCCAACTAGCGGGCCCTTACAATGAGCAGTTCTTC; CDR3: CASSQLAGPYNEQFF
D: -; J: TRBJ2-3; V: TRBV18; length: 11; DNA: TGTGCCAGCACAGACACAGATACGCAGTATTTT; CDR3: CASTDTDTQYF
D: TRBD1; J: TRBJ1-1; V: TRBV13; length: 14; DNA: TGTGCCAGCAGCTACGGGACAGGGAACACTGAAGCTTTCTTT; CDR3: CASSYGTGNTEAFF
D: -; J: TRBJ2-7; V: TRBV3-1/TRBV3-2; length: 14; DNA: TGTGCCAGCAGCCAAGGTTTATCGCCTCGGGAGCAGTACTTC; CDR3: CASSQGLSPREQYF
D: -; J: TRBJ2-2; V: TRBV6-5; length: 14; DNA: TGTGCCAGCAGACCTCCAGGGAAACCCGGGGAGCTGTTTTTT; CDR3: CASRPPGKPGELFF
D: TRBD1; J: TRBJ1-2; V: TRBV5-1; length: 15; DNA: TGCGCCAGCAGCCTCGCCGGGACAGGGAACTATGGCTACACCTTC; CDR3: CASSLAGTGNYGYTF
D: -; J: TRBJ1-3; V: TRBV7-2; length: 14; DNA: TGTGCCAGCGCGGGGCAAAGCTCTGGAAACACCATATATTTT; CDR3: CASAGQSSGNTIYF
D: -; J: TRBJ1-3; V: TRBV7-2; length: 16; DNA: TGTGCCAGCAGGTACACAGGGCTGTCTTACGGAAACACCATATATTTT; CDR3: CASRYTGLSYGNTIYF
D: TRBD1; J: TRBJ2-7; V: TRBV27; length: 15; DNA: TGTGCCAGCAGTTTTGGACAGGGGGGTTCCTACGAGCAGTACTTC; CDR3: CASSFGQGGSYEQYF
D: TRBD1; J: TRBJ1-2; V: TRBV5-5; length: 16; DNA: TGTGCCAGCAGCTTGGGGGGACAGTGGCCGACCTATGGCTACACCTTC; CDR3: CASSLGGQWPTYGYTF
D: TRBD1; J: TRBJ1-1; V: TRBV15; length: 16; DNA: TGTGCCACCAGCAGGACAGGGGGGCGATCGGGCACTGAAGCTTTCTTT; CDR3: CATSRTGGRSGTEAFF
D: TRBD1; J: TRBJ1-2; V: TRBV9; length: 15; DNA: TGTGCCAGCAGCGACCGACAGGGTATGTCCTATGGCTACACCTTC; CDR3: CASSDRQGMSYGYTF
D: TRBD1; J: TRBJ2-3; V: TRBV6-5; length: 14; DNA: TGTGCCAACGTCCCGGGGACAGGCACAGATACGCAGTATTTT; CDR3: CANVPGTGTDTQYF
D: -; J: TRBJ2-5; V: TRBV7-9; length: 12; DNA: TGTGCCAGCAGCTTCGACAGGGGAGGGCAGTACTTC; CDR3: CASSFDRGGQYF